These T cell receptor beta chains were read from a single sample in a study of PD-1 blockade in classical Hodgkin lymphoma. Assay used: immunoSEQ multiplex PCR; TCRdb lists only in-frame clones, some missing. The sample holds 31,000 or so clones; roughly 80% are singletons and the top ten take over 0.8%. Material: CD4+ T cells from blood, obtained before the fourth cycle of nivolumab. These receptors originate from a human donor with classical Hodgkin lymphoma. Both conserved end residues are part of each CDR3. D genes are given only for firm matches. The size of a clone is reported for some rows only, either as once, few or many, or as a class for expanded clones.

d_gene: .; j_gene: TRBJ2-3; v_gene: TRBV9; abundance: .; CDR3nt: TGTGCCAGCAGCCGGCCTGGCACAGATACGCAGTATTTT; CDR3aa: CASSRPGTDTQYF
d_gene: .; j_gene: TRBJ2-1; v_gene: TRBV12-5; abundance: .; CDR3nt: TGTGCTAGTGGTTTGGTCCCGATCAAGGGGAGCTCCTACAATGAGCAGTTCTTC; CDR3aa: CASGLVPIKGSSYNEQFF
d_gene: .; j_gene: TRBJ1-2; v_gene: TRBV12-1; abundance: .; CDR3nt: TGTGCCAGCAGCTTTGTGGACAGGGGGTTTCCGCGTCATGGCTACACCTTC; CDR3aa: CASSFVDRGFPRHGYTF
d_gene: .; j_gene: TRBJ1-3; v_gene: TRBV30; abundance: .; CDR3nt: TGTGCCTGGGGAGGAAACACCATATATTTT; CDR3aa: CAWGGNTIYF
d_gene: .; j_gene: TRBJ1-6; v_gene: TRBV4-2; abundance: .; CDR3nt: TGTGCCAGCAGCCAACCCACGGGGGTTTCCTATAATTCACCCCTCCACTTT; CDR3aa: CASSQPTGVSYNSPLHF
d_gene: .; j_gene: TRBJ1-1; v_gene: TRBV7-6; abundance: .; CDR3nt: TGTGCCAGCAGCTCCACGGCAGCCCCCGTAACTGAAGCTTTCTTT; CDR3aa: CASSSTAAPVTEAFF
d_gene: TRBD1; j_gene: TRBJ2-7; v_gene: TRBV10-3; abundance: .; CDR3nt: TGTGCCATCAGTCCGGGACAGGGGGCCTACGAGCAGTACTTC; CDR3aa: CAISPGQGAYEQYF
d_gene: .; j_gene: TRBJ1-4; v_gene: TRBV7-2; abundance: .; CDR3nt: TGTGCCAGCAGCTTAAGGTCAGGGAGCAATGAAAAACTGTTTTTT; CDR3aa: CASSLRSGSNEKLFF
d_gene: .; j_gene: TRBJ2-7; v_gene: TRBV30; abundance: .; CDR3nt: TGTGCCTGGAGTGGGGCCCTCTACGAGCAGTACTTC; CDR3aa: CAWSGALYEQYF
d_gene: TRBD1; j_gene: TRBJ1-4; v_gene: TRBV7-2; abundance: .; CDR3nt: TGTGCCAGCAGCGCCCGGACAGGGAAAAATGAAAAACTGTTTTTT; CDR3aa: CASSARTGKNEKLFF
d_gene: TRBD1; j_gene: TRBJ1-2; v_gene: TRBV5-8; abundance: .; CDR3nt: TGTGCCAGCAGCCCGGGACAGGACTGGGATGGCTACACCTTC; CDR3aa: CASSPGQDWDGYTF
d_gene: .; j_gene: TRBJ2-7; v_gene: TRBV30; abundance: .; CDR3nt: TGTGCCTGGAGTGAAGGCCCGGGGTACGAGCAGTACTTC; CDR3aa: CAWSEGPGYEQYF
d_gene: .; j_gene: TRBJ1-2; v_gene: TRBV19; abundance: .; CDR3nt: TGTGCCAGTAGTAGGGCTCCAGGCTCGCATGGCTACACCTTC; CDR3aa: CASSRAPGSHGYTF
d_gene: .; j_gene: TRBJ2-5; v_gene: TRBV2; abundance: .; CDR3nt: TGTGCCAGCAGTGAAGCGCGCCAGGGTGGGGAGACCCAGTACTTC; CDR3aa: CASSEARQGGETQYF
d_gene: TRBD1; j_gene: TRBJ1-2; v_gene: TRBV10-3; abundance: .; CDR3nt: TGTGCCAGCGCCGACCCTCCTAACTTGACAGGGGATCGTTCTGGCTACACCTTC; CDR3aa: CASADPPNLTGDRSGYTF
d_gene: TRBD2; j_gene: TRBJ2-7; v_gene: TRBV5-1; abundance: .; CDR3nt: TGCGCCAGCAGCTTAGCGGGGCACGAGCAGTACTTC; CDR3aa: CASSLAGHEQYF
d_gene: .; j_gene: TRBJ1-5; v_gene: TRBV6-1; abundance: .; CDR3nt: TGTGCCAGCACCGAAACAATTTTTTATCAGCCCCAGCATTTT; CDR3aa: CASTETIFYQPQHF
d_gene: TRBD1; j_gene: TRBJ2-7; v_gene: TRBV15; abundance: .; CDR3nt: TGTGCCACCAGCAGAGATAGGGACAGGCGTTACGAGCAGTACTTC; CDR3aa: CATSRDRDRRYEQYF
d_gene: .; j_gene: TRBJ1-1; v_gene: TRBV5-5; abundance: .; CDR3nt: TGTGCCAGCATCCGAGCATCCGCGAACACTGAAGCTTTCTTT; CDR3aa: CASIRASANTEAFF
d_gene: .; j_gene: TRBJ1-1; v_gene: TRBV6-5; abundance: once; CDR3nt: TGTGCCAGCAGTTACTCGGGCGGGGACACTGAAGCTTTCTTT; CDR3aa: CASSYSGGDTEAFF
d_gene: TRBD1; j_gene: TRBJ1-1; v_gene: TRBV18; abundance: .; CDR3nt: TGTGCCAGCTCTCGGGACAGGGGAGATAACACTGAAGCTTTCTTT; CDR3aa: CASSRDRGDNTEAFF
d_gene: .; j_gene: TRBJ1-5; v_gene: TRBV7-2; abundance: .; CDR3nt: TGTGCCAGCAGCTTAGGGACACCCAATCAGCCCCAGCATTTT; CDR3aa: CASSLGTPNQPQHF
d_gene: TRBD1; j_gene: TRBJ2-7; v_gene: TRBV4-1; abundance: .; CDR3nt: TGCGCCAGCAGCCAAGAAGTACAGGGGGCTTTCTACGAGCAGTACTTC; CDR3aa: CASSQEVQGAFYEQYF
d_gene: .; j_gene: TRBJ1-4; v_gene: TRBV19; abundance: .; CDR3nt: TGTGCCAGTAGTAAGCAGGGATGGGATGAAAAACTGTTTTTT; CDR3aa: CASSKQGWDEKLFF
d_gene: TRBD1; j_gene: TRBJ1-3; v_gene: TRBV5-1; abundance: .; CDR3nt: TGCGCCAGCAGCTTGTTCGGGGTGACAGGGTTACATTTT; CDR3aa: CASSLFGVTGLHF
d_gene: .; j_gene: TRBJ2-7; v_gene: TRBV18; abundance: once; CDR3nt: TGTGCCAGCTCACCCGCAGGATCTGTCGGGATAGTCTACGAGCAGTACTTC; CDR3aa: CASSPAGSVGIVYEQYF
d_gene: .; j_gene: TRBJ1-4; v_gene: TRBV5-6; abundance: .; CDR3nt: TGTGCCAGCAGCTTGGAGTCCAATGAAAAACTGTTTTTT; CDR3aa: CASSLESNEKLFF
d_gene: .; j_gene: TRBJ2-7; v_gene: TRBV7-8; abundance: .; CDR3nt: TGTGCCAGCAGCTTAGGCCCAGCAGCCTCCTACGAGCAGTACTTC; CDR3aa: CASSLGPAASYEQYF
d_gene: .; j_gene: TRBJ1-1; v_gene: TRBV7-6; abundance: .; CDR3nt: TGTGCCAGCAGCTTAGAGGGGGGGGCGACCATGAACACTGAAGCTTTCTTT; CDR3aa: CASSLEGGATMNTEAFF